A single sample is the source of the 26 T cell receptor beta chains below, sequenced in a study of T cell responses to AZD1222 COVID-19 vaccine. TCRdb's table, derived via immunoSEQ multiplex PCR, lists solely in-frame clones and lacks some. The data show about 120,000 clones, 92% seen once. The sequencing used peripheral blood, collected on day 0 of AZD1222 vaccination. The origin of the receptors is an adult in good health.

This chain uses TRBV6-2 or TRBV6-3 with TRBJ1-5; perhaps TRBD1 as D (6 bases). CDR3 size: 15 residues. Deletions cut 0 bases from V and 7 bases from J, with 13 bases between. CDR1 and CDR2 from the germline V gene are MNHEY and SVGEGT. The CDR3 reads CASSYSTGLRQPQHF. CDR3 nucleotides: TGTGCCAGCAGTTACTCCACAGGGTTGAGACAGCCCCAGCATTTT.

The chain has TRBV6-4 and TRBJ1-2; possible D gene TRBD1, 6 bases. V gave up 2 bases and J gave up 6 bases, with 13 bases separating them. The germline gives CDR1 MRHNA, CDR2 SNTAGT. The CDR3 runs 14 residues. The CDR3 loop is CASSDSGEGDGYTF. As DNA, the CDR3 is TGTGCCAGCAGTGACAGCGGGGAGGGGGATGGCTACACCTTC.

The V and J genes are TRBV18 and TRBJ1-1; D possibly corresponds to TRBD1 (6 bases). The CDR3 runs 17 residues. The germline CDR1 and CDR2 sequences are KGHSH and LQKENI. Trimming cost V 5 bases and J 1 base, with 20 bases left between them. CDR3 nucleotides: TGTGCCAGCTCAGAACAATCTGGGACAACTCGGAACACTGAAGCTTTCTTT. Translating it yields CASSEQSGTTRNTEAFF.

The chain is built from TRBV7-6 and TRBJ2-2, with D perhaps TRBD1 (5 bases). Germline V gene sequence: CDR1 SGHVS, CDR2 FNYEAQ. V was shortened by 5 bases and J by 5 bases, with 9 bases between the two germline ends. The CDR3 totals 13 residues. In DNA, the CDR3 is TGTGCCAGCAGCCCCCAGGGTACCGGGGAGCTGTTTTTT. It translates to CASSPQGTGELFF.

The chain has TRBV6-2 or TRBV6-3 and TRBJ2-1; 13 nucleotides match TRBD2. V dropped 6 bases and J dropped 0; count of bases not matched to a gene: 5. Per the germline V gene, CDR1 is MNHEY and CDR2 is SVGEGT. This CDR3 is 17 amino acids long. CDR3 bases: TGTGCCAGCAGCAACGGACTAGCGGGAGTCTCCTACAATGAGCAGTTCTTC. It specifies CASSNGLAGVSYNEQFF.

The rearrangement joins TRBV7-8 to TRBJ1-5; 9 bases align to TRBD1. After removal of 2 bases from V and 6 bases from J, the junction contained 5 bases not matched to a gene. The CDR3 runs 15 residues. The V gene's germline CDR1 is SGHVS and CDR2 FQNEAQ. CDR3 in amino acids: CASSLMGTGRQPQHF. The CDR3 region has the DNA TGTGCCAGCAGCTTAATGGGGACAGGGCGTCAGCCCCAGCATTTT.

This chain connects TRBV5-8 to TRBJ2-5; 7 bases align to TRBD1. The CDR3 extends over 15 amino acids. Unmatched junction bases numbered 8, after V lost 4 bases and J lost 2 bases. CDR1 SGHTS and CDR2 YDEGEE come from the germline V gene. CDR3 bases: TGTGCCAGCAGCCGTGGGACAGATAGACAAGAGACCCAGTACTTC. Protein: CASSRGTDRQETQYF.

The genes are TRBV6-5 and TRBJ1-2; 10 nucleotides match TRBD1. Germline V gene data show CDR1 as MNHEY and CDR2 as SVGAGI. V lost 7 bases to trimming and J lost 1 base; unmatched junction nucleotides: 6. The CDR3 loop spans 15 amino acids. This CDR3 is CASKRDRGVNYGYTF. The CDR3 nucleotides read TGTGCCAGCAAAAGGGACAGGGGTGTTAACTATGGCTACACCTTC.

The CDR3 spells CASNPRGWGPEAFF. The CDR3 region has the DNA TGTGCCAGCAACCCCAGGGGTTGGGGACCTGAAGCTTTCTTT. This rearrangement joins TRBV11-1 to TRBJ1-1, with a weak D call TRBD1 (6 bases). Germline CDR1 SGHAT, CDR2 FQDESV (reference sequence). V lost 7 bases to trimming and J lost 6 bases, with 18 bases between them. The CDR3 covers 14 residues.

This chain joins TRBV19 and TRBJ1-2, with D uncertain. Trimming shortened V by 6 bases and J by 4 bases, and 9 bases separated the two germline ends. Germline-derived CDR1 and CDR2 are LNHDA and SQIVND (reference sequence). The CDR3 totals 12 residues. The chain's CDR3 is CASSPLGYGYTF. The CDR3 DNA follows: TGTGCCAGTAGCCCTTTAGGCTATGGCTACACCTTC.

Of note for this clone: Different DNA sequences within this sample yield the same CDR3. The rearrangement uses TRBV7-8 and TRBJ1-5; TRBD1 is a possible D gene (6 bases). Trimming cost V 1 base and J 4 bases, with 8 bases left between them. This CDR3 comprises 14 residues. Germline V gene data show CDR1 as SGHVS and CDR2 as FQNEAQ. The CDR3: CASSLGQANQPQHF. The CDR3 DNA reads as TGTGCCAGCAGCTTAGGACAGGCGAATCAGCCCCAGCATTTT.

The chain is built from TRBV15 and TRBJ1-5; D call uncertain. There are 15 residues in the CDR3. V lost 0 bases, J lost 8 bases, and 14 bases lay in between. The germline V gene encodes CDR1 LNHNV and CDR2 YYDKDF (reference sequence). CDR3 loop: CATSREGMGLKPQHF. In DNA, the CDR3 is TGTGCCACCAGCAGAGAAGGGATGGGTCTTAAGCCCCAGCATTTT.

The CDR3, as DNA: TGTGCCAGCAGTCGCACAGGGGTGAGGGAAAAACTGTTTTTT. This codes for CASSRTGVREKLFF. V is TRBV27 and J is TRBJ1-4, with TRBD1 matching 7 bases. This CDR3 comprises 14 residues. The germline V gene has CDR1 MNHEY and CDR2 SMNVEV (reference sequence). Trimming cost V 5 bases and J 8 bases; bases outside gene matches: 8.

Here the CDR3 DNA reads TGTGCCAGCAGCCCACCCGGGACAGGGGTGAATCAGCCCCAGCATTTT. It is translated as CASSPPGTGVNQPQHF. The chain joins TRBV2 to TRBJ1-5, with 10 bases fitting TRBD1. The CDR3 extends over 16 amino acids. Germline trimming cut 6 bases from V and 4 bases from J; bases unmatched to any gene: 9. The germline CDR1 and CDR2 sequences are SNHLY and FYNNEI.

There are a few counts of this clone. The chain links TRBV4-1 to TRBJ1-2; possibly TRBD1 for D (5 bases). Germline V lookup: CDR1 MGHRA, CDR2 YSYEKL. Trimming shortened V by 2 bases and J by 6 bases, and 16 bases separated the two germline ends. The CDR3 totals 15 residues. This CDR3 is CASSQPARGRNGYTF. CDR3 in DNA: TGCGCCAGCAGCCAACCAGCGCGGGGGAGGAATGGCTACACCTTC.

CDR3 amino acids: CASSVAGPDTGELFF. CDR3 sequence (DNA): TGTGCCAGCAGCGTAGCCGGCCCCGACACCGGGGAGCTGTTTTTT. The V gene is TRBV9, the J gene TRBJ2-2; D is unclear. CDR3 size: 15 residues. Germline V gene sequence: CDR1 SGDLS, CDR2 YYNGEE. V was trimmed by 0 bases and J by 3 bases, leaving 9 bases between them. The full variable domain, in which reference TRBV9 and TRBJ2-2 provide the parts outside the CDR3, is DSGVTQTPKHLITATGQRVTLRCSPRSGDLSVYWYQQSLDQGLQFLIQYYNGEERAKGNILERFSAQQFPDLHSELNLSSLELGDSALYFCASSVAGPDTGELFFGEGSRLTVL.

The J gene is TRBJ1-2, the V gene TRBV6-6; 7 bases match TRBD1. Germline loops: CDR1 MNHNY, CDR2 SVGAGI (reference sequence). The ends lost 7 bases at V and 3 bases at J; junction bases unmatched: 8. This CDR3 is built from 14 residues. This CDR3 is CASKRQGSDYGYTF. The CDR3 nucleotides read TGTGCCAGCAAAAGACAGGGTTCGGACTATGGCTACACCTTC.

This rearrangement joins TRBV29-1 to TRBJ2-3; D is perhaps TRBD1 or TRBD2 (5 bases each). V lost 1 base and J 6 bases, leaving 20 bases between the germline ends. From germline, CDR1 is SQVTM and CDR2 ANQGSEA. This CDR3 has 16 residues. CDR3 sequence: CSVEAGRRLTIDTQYF. Written as DNA, the CDR3 is TGCAGCGTTGAAGCAGGGCGGAGGTTAACGATCGATACGCAGTATTTT.

The chain is built from TRBV9 and TRBJ2-3; the match to TRBD1 covers 7 bases. This CDR3 contains 17 residues. Germline-derived CDR1 and CDR2 are SGDLS and YYNGEE. With V trimmed by 0 bases and J by 1 base, 8 bases remained unmatched. This chain's CDR3 is CASSVEGKGARTDTQYF. The CDR3 bases are TGTGCCAGCAGCGTAGAGGGGAAGGGGGCCCGCACAGATACGCAGTATTTT.

The chain uses TRBV9 and TRBJ2-3; D uncertain. Germline assignment: CDR1 SGDLS and CDR2 YYNGEE. This CDR3 is built from 16 residues. V lost 0 bases, J lost 7 bases, and 18 bases lay in between. The CDR3, as DNA: TGTGCCAGCAGCGTAGAGTCCGGGCAGGTTAGTCATACGCAGTATTTT. Translated: CASSVESGQVSHTQYF.

In DNA form, the CDR3 reads TGTGCCAGCAGCTTCTACTCCGGGACAGGGCAGTTTTGGTATGGCTACACCTTC. As protein: CASSFYSGTGQFWYGYTF. The chain has TRBV7-2 and TRBJ1-2; 9 bases match TRBD1. Germline V gene data show CDR1 as SGHTA and CDR2 as FQGNSA. Trimming took 3 bases from V and 5 from J; bases not matched to a gene: 16. The CDR3 has 18 amino acids. The full variable domain, with the rest looked up from reference TRBV7-2 and TRBJ1-2, is GAGVSQSPSNKVTEKGKDVELRCDPISGHTALYWYRQSLGQGLEFLIYFQGNSAPDKSGLPSDRFSAERTGGSVSTLTIQRTQQEDSAVYLCASSFYSGTGQFWYGYTFGSGTRLTVV.

The rearrangement joins TRBV7-2 to TRBJ2-7, with TRBD1 identical over 7 bases. This CDR3 is built from 16 residues. Per the germline V gene, CDR1 is SGHTA and CDR2 is FQGNSA. Germline trimming cut 3 bases from V and 0 bases from J; bases unmatched to any gene: 8. The CDR3 DNA is TGTGCCAGCAGCTTTTTTAGTCGGGACAGCTCCTACGAGCAGTACTTC. It is translated as CASSFFSRDSSYEQYF.

The chain recombines TRBV24-1 with TRBJ2-1, with D possibly matching TRBD1 (6 bases). Trimming stripped 5 bases from V and 7 bases from J, with 20 bases between. This CDR3 comprises 16 residues. Germline loops: CDR1 KGHDR, CDR2 SFDVKD. The CDR3 DNA reads as TGTGCCACCAGTGCCTCGGACAGTCTGGTGCGGAATGAGCAGTTCTTC. Protein: CATSASDSLVRNEQFF.

The chain is built from TRBV3-1 (or the pseudogene TRBV3-2) and TRBJ2-1; D is unresolved. The CDR3 length is 14 residues. Trimming shortened V by 1 base and J by 7 bases, and 11 bases separated the two germline ends. CDR1 and CDR2 (germline): LGHDT, YNNKEL (reference sequence). CDR3 bases: TGTGCCAGCAGCCAAGTGTCGGAGCTGAATGAGCAGTTCTTC. Translating it yields CASSQVSELNEQFF.

This chain connects TRBV27 to TRBJ2-6; a possible D gene is TRBD2 (6 bases). This CDR3 contains 15 residues. Germline assignment: CDR1 MNHEY and CDR2 SMNVEV (reference sequence). The V end lost 4 bases, the J end lost 2 bases, and 9 bases lay between the germline ends. CDR3 in DNA: TGTGCCAGCAGTTCACTAGCTGCTGGGGCCAACGTCCTGACTTTC. Protein: CASSSLAAGANVLTF.

The chain recombines TRBV6-6 with TRBJ2-1; the D gene is possibly TRBD1 (6 bases). Trimming left V 8 bases short and J 6 bases short, with 11 bases between. Looked up from germline, CDR1 is MNHNY and CDR2 is SVGAGI (reference sequence). The CDR3 runs to 12 residues. CDR3 in DNA: TGTGCCAGCCATGGGGGCATCAATGAGCAGTTCTTC. Protein: CASHGGINEQFF.